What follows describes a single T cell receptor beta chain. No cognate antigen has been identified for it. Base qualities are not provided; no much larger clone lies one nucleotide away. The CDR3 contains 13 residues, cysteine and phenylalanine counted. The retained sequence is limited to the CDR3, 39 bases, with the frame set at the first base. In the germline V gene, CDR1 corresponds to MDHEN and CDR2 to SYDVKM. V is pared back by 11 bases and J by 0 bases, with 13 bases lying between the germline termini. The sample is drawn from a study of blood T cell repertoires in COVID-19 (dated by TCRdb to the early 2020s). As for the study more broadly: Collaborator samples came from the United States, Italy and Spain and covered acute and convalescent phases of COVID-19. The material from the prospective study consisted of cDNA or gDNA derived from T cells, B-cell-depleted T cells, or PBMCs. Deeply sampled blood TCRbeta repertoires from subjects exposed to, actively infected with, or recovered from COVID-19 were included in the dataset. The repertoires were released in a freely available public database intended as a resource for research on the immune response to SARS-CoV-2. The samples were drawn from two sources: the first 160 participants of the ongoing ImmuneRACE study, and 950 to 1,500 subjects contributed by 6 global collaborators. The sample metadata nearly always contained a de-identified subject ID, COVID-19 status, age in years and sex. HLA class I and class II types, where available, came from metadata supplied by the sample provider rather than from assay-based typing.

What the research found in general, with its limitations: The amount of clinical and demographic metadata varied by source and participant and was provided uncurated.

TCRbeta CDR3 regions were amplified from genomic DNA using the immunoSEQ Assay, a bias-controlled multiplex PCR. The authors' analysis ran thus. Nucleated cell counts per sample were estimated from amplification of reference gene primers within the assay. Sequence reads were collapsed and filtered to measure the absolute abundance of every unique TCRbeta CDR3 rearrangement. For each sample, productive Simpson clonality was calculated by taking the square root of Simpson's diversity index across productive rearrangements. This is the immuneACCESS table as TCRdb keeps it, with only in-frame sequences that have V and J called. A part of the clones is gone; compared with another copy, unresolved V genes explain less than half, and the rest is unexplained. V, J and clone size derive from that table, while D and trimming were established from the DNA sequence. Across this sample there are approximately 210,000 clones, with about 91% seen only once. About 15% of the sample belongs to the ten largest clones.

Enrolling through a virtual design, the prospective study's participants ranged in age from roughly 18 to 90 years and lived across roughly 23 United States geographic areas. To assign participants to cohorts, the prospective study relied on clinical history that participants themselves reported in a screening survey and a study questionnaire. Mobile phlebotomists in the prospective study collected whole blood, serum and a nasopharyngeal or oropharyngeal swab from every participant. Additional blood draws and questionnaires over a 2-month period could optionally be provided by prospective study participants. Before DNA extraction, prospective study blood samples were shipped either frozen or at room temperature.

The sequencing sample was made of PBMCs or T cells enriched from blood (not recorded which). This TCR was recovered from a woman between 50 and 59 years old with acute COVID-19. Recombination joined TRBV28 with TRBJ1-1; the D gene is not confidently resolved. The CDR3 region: CAGGGGLNTEAFF. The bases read TGTGCCGGCGGAGGCGGATTGAACACTGAAGCTTTCTTT.